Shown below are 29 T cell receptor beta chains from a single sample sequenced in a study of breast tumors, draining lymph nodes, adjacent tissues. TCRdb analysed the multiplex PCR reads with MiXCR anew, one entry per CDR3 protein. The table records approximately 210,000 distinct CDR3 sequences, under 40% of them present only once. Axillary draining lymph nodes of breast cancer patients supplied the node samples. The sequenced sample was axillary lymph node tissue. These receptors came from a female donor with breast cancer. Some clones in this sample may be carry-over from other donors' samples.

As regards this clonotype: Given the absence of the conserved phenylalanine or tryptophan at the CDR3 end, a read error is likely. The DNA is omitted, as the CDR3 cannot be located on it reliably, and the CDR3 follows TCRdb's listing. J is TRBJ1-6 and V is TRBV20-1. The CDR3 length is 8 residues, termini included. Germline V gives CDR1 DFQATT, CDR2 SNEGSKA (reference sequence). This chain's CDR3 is CSASIGNS.

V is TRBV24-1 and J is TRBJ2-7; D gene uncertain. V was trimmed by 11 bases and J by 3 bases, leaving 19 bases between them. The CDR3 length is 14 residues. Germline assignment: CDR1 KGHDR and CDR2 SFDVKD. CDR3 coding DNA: TGTGCCAGAAAAATTACCGTCGCACGCTACGAGCAGTACTTC. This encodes CARKITVARYEQYF.

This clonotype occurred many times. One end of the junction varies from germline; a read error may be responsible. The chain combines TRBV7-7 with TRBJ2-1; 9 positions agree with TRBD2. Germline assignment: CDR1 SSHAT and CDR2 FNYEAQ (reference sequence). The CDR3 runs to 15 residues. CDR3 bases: TGTGCTAGCAGCTTATCACTAGCGGGTTTCAATGAGCAGTTCTTC. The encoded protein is CASSLSLAGFNEQFF.

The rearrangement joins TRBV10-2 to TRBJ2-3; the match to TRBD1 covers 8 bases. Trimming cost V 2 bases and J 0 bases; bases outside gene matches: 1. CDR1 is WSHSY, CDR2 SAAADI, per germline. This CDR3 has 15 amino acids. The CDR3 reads CASSETGGSTDTQYF. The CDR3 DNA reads TGCGCCAGCAGTGAGACAGGGGGTAGCACAGATACGCAGTATTTT.

The CDR3 region has the DNA TGTGCCAGCAGACCGACAGGAGACTATGGCTACACCTTC. Amino acid sequence: CASRPTGDYGYTF. The chain carries TRBV28 and TRBJ1-2, with a tentative D call TRBD1 (6 bases). The CDR3 runs to 13 residues. Germline values: CDR1 MDHEN, CDR2 SYDVKM. With 6 bases removed from V and 3 bases from J, the gap between germline ends came to 11 bases.

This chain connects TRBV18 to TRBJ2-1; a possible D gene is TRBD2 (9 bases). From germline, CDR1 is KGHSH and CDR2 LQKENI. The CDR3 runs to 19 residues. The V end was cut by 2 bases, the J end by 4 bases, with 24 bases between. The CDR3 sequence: CASSPDRGVAGALYNEQFF. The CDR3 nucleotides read TGTGCCAGCTCACCAGACAGGGGCGTAGCGGGAGCCTTATACAATGAGCAGTTCTTC.

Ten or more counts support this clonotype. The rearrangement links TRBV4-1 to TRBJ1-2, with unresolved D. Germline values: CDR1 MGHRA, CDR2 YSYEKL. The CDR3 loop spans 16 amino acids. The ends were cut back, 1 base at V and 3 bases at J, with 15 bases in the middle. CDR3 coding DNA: TGCGCCAGCAGCCAAGTTGTTAGGGCGGAGGACTATGGCTACACCTTC. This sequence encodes CASSQVVRAEDYGYTF.

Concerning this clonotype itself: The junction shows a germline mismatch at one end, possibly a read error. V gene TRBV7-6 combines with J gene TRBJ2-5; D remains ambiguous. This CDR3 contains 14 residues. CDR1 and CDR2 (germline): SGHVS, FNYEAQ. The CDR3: CASSLVPGLETQYF. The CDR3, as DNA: TGTGCTAGCAGCTTGGTACCCGGGCTAGAGACCCAGTACTTC. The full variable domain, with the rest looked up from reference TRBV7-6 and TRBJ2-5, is GAGVSQSPRYKVTKRGQDVALRCDPISGHVSLYWYRQALGQGPEFLTYFNYEAQQDKSGLPNDRFSAERPEGSISTLTIQRTEQRDSAMYRCASSLVPGLETQYFGPGTRLLVL.

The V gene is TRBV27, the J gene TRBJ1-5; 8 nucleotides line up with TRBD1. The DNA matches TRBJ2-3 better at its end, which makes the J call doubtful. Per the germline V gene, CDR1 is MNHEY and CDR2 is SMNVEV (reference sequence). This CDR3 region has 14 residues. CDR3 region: CASRPGGVGQPQYF. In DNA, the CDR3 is TGTGCCAGCAGACCAGGGGGCGTGGGACAGCCCCAGTATTTT.

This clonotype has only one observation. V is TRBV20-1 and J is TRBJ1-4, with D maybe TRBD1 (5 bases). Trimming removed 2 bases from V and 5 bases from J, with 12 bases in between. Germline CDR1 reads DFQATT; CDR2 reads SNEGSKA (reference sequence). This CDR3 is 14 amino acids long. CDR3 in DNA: TGCAGTGCTAGAAGATGGGGCAACAATGAAAAACTGTTTTTT. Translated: CSARRWGNNEKLFF.

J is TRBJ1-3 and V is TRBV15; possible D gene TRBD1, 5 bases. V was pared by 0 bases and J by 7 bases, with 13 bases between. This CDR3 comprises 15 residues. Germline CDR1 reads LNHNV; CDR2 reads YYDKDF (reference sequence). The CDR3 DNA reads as TGTGCCACCAGCAGAGATCCATGGGCAGGGAACACCATATATTTT. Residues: CATSRDPWAGNTIYF.

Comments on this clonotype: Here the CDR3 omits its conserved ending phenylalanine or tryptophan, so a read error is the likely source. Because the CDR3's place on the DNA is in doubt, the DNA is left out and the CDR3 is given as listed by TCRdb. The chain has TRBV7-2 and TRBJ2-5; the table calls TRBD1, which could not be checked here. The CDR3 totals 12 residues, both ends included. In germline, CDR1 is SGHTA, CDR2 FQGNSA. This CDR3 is CASSLGPSRLTI.

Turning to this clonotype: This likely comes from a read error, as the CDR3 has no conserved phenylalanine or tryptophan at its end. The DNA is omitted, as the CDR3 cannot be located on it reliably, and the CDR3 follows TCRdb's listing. Here the CDR3 reads CSVAWGPNT. The genes are TRBV29-1 and TRBJ1-3; the table's D call, TRBD1, has no DNA check behind it. The germline V gene has CDR1 SQVTM and CDR2 ANQGSEA. The CDR3 is 9 residues long, counting both termini.

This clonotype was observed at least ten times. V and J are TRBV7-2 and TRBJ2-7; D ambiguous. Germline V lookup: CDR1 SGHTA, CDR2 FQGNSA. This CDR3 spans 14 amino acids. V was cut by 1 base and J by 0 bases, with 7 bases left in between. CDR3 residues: CASSLGASSYEQYF. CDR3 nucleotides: TGTGCCAGCAGCTTAGGCGCGAGCTCCTACGAGCAGTACTTC.

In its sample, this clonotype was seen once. The CDR3 nucleotides are TGCGCCAGCAGCTTTAGCTCATCGGGATGTGAGCAGTTCTTC. Translating gives CASSFSSSGCEQFF. The chain employs TRBV5-1 and TRBJ2-1; possibly TRBD2 for D (5 bases). Trimming pared 2 bases from V and 9 bases from J, leaving 15 bases between. The length of the CDR3 is 14 residues. The germline gives CDR1 SGHRS, CDR2 YFSETQ.

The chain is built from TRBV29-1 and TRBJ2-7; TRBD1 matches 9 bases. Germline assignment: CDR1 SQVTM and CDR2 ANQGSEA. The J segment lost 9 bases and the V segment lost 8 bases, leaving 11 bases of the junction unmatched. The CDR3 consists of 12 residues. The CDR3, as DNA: TGCAGCACTGGGACAGGGAAGGTCGGGCAGTACTTC. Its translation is CSTGTGKVGQYF.

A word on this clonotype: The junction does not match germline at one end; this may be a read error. This CDR3 reads CASSLGARGAYGYPF. As DNA, the CDR3 is TGTGCCAGCAGCTTAGGGGCCAGGGGCGCCTATGGCTACCCCTTC. The rearrangement links TRBV7-8 to TRBJ1-2, with a tentative D call TRBD1 (6 bases). The CDR3 runs to 15 residues. Germline CDR1 is SGHVS and CDR2 is FQNEAQ.

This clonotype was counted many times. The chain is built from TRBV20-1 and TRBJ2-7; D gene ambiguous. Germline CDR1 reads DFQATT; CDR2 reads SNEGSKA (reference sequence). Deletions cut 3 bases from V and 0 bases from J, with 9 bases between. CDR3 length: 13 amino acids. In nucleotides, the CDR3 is TGCAGTGCTAGCGTGCGTTACTCCTACGAGCAGTACTTC. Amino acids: CSASVRYSYEQYF.

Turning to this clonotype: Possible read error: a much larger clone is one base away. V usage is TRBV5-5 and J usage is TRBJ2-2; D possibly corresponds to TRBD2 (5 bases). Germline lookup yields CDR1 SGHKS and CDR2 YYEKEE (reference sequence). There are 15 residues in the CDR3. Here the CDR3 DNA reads TGTGCCAGCAGGCCAATGGACGGTAACACCGGGGTGCTGTTTTTT. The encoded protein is CASRPMDGNTGVLFF.

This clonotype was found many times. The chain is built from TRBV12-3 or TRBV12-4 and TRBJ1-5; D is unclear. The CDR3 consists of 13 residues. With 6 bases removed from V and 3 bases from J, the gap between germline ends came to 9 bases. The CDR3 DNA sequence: TGTGCCAGCAGCCACGGACCCAATCAGCCCCAGCATTTT. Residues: CASSHGPNQPQHF.

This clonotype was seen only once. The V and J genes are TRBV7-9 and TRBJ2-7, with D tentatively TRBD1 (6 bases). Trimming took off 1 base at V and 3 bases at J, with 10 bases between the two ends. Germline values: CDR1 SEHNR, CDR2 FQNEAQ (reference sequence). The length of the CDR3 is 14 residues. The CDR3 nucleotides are TGTGCCAGCAGCTTAGTGGGGGCCTTCTACGAGCAGTACTTC. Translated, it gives CASSLVGAFYEQYF. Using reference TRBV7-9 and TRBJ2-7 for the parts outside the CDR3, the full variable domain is DTGVSQNPRHKITKRGQNVTFRCDPISEHNRLYWYRQTLGQGPEFLTYFQNEAQLEKSRLLSDRFSAERPKGSFSTLEIQRTEQGDSAMYLCASSLVGAFYEQYFGPGTRLTVT.

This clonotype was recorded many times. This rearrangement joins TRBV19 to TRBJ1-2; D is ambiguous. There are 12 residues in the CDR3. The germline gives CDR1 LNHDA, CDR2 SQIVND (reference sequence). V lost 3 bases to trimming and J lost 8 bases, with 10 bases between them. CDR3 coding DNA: TGTGCCAGTAGTATTTTGGGCCGCGGCTACACCTTC. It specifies CASSILGRGYTF.

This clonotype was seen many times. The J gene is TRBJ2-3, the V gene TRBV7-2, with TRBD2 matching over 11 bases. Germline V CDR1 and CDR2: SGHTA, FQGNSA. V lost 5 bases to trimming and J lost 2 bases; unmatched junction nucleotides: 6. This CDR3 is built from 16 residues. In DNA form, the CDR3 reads TGTGCCAGCAGCCTCGGGACTAGCGGTGCCACAGATACGCAGTATTTT. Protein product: CASSLGTSGATDTQYF. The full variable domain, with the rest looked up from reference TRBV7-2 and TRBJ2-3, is GAGVSQSPSNKVTEKGKDVELRCDPISGHTALYWYRQSLGQGLEFLIYFQGNSAPDKSGLPSDRFSAERTGGSVSTLTIQRTQQEDSAVYLCASSLGTSGATDTQYFGPGTRLTVL.

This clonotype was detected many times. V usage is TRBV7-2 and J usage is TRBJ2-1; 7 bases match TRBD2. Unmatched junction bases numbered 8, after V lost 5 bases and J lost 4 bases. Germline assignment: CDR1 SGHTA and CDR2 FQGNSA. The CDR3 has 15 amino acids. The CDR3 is CASSPDPGGYNEQFF. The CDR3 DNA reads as TGTGCCAGCAGCCCAGACCCGGGAGGTTACAATGAGCAGTTCTTC.

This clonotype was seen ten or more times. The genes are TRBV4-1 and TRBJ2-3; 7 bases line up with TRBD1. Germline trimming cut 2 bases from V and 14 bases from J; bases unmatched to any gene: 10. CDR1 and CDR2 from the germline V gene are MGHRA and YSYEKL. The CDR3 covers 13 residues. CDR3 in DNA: TGCGCCAGCAGCCAACTAGGGGGCGTATTACTGTATTTT. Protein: CASSQLGGVLLYF.

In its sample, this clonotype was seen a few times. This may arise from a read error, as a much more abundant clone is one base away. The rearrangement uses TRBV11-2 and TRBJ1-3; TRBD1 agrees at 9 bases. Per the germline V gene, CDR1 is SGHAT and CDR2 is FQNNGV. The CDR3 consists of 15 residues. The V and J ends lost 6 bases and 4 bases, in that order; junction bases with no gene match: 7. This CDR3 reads CASSLGQGTGNTIYF. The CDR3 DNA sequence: TGTGCCAGCAGTTTGGGACAGGGAACAGGAAACACCATATATTTT. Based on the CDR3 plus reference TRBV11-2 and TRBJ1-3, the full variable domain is EAGVAQSPRYKIIEKRQSVAFWCNPISGHATLYWYQQILGQGPKLLIQFQNNGVVDDSQLPKDRFSAERLKGVDSTLKIQPAKLEDSAVYLCASSLGQGTGNTIYFGEGSWLTVV.

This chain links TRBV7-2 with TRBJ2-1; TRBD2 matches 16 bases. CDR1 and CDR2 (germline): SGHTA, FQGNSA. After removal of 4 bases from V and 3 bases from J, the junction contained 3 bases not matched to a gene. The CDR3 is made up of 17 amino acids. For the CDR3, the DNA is TGTGCCAGCAGCTCGGGACTAGCGGGGGGGCGCTACAATGAGCAGTTCTTC. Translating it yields CASSSGLAGGRYNEQFF.

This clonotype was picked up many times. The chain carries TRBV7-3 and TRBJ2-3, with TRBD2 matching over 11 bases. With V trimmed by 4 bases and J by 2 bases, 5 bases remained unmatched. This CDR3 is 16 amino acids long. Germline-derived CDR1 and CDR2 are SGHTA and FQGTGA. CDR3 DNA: TGTGCCAGCAGCTCCGGACTAGCGGGCACCACAGATACGCAGTATTTT. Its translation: CASSSGLAGTTDTQYF.

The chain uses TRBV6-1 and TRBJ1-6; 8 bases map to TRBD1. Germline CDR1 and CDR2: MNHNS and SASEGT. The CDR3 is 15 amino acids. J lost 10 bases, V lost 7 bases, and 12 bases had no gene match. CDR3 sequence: CASNSDRVHRSPLHF. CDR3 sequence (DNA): TGTGCCAGCAACTCGGACAGGGTACATAGGTCACCCCTCCACTTT.